This T cell receptor (beta chain) was captured by sequencing in a study of vaccination and CD4 T cells after COVID-19 (dated by TCRdb to between 2022 and 2023). As for the study more broadly: SARS-CoV-2 positivity had been established in the convalescent patients by nasal swab PCR, and mild disease was recorded in roughly 10 of these patients and severe disease in one. Post-vaccine blood samples were collected a median of around 2.5 months after the second vaccine dose, ranging from about 13 to 250 days. The spike-specific CD4+ TCR repertoire was compared before and after mRNA vaccination in around ten COVID-19 convalescent patients and several infection-naive healthy vaccine recipients. Each participant got two doses of either the Pfizer-BioNTech BNT162b2 vaccine (n=8) or the Moderna mRNA-1273 vaccine (n=2). Post-COVID blood samples were collected from convalescent patients a median of approximately 93 days after diagnosis, with a range of about 30 to 161 days. For stimulating the cultures, overlapping spike peptide pools were used, derived from SARS-CoV-2 as well as from the common cold coronaviruses HCoV-NL63, HCoV-OC43 and HCoV-229E. Control cultures received a CEFX viral epitope pool as the positive control, an HIV-1 Nef peptide pool as the negative control, or no peptide. The convalescent cohort included six males and four females, with two Hispanic individuals, seven Caucasians, two Asians and one multiracial person. The paper as a whole reports these results and caveats: In convalescent patients, a median around 86% of post-vaccine SARS-CoV-2-reactive clones were detected only after vaccination, and vaccine-specific priming was suggested by this finding. In convalescent patients, nearly all vaccine-specific clones (304 of 307) were found to be mono-reactive for SARS-CoV-2 spike rather than cross-reactive with common cold coronaviruses. An increase in the median number of SARS-CoV-2-reactive clonotypes from 21 after infection to 38 after vaccination was observed, but the change was not found to be significant. The number of convalescent patients in the study was relatively small, and the study did not examine early timepoints following natural infection.

Note on this clonotype: The clone's antigen remains unknown. The input lacks base qualities; no much larger clone sits a single base away.

CDR1 SGHNT and CDR2 YYREEE were looked up in the germline V gene (reference sequence). The junction shows trimming of 1 base on V and 5 bases on J, and the gene matches do not reach 7 bases of it. The CDR3 spans 16 residues, from the cysteine through the phenylalanine. Only CDR3 DNA remains: 48 bases, in frame from the first base. Preparation of the library involved PCR. DNA from cultured CD4+ T cells underwent TCR sequencing with the Oncomine TCR Beta short-read assay at the Johns Hopkins FTIC core. The QIAamp micro DNA kit was used to extract genomic DNA from the cultured CD4+ T cells. The Oncomine TCR Beta libraries from cultured CD4+ T cells were pooled using unique dual indexes and then sequenced on an Illumina iSeq 100. The published analysis was carried out like this. Non-productive sequences were filtered out, and CDR3s that did not start with C, did not end with F or W, or were shorter than 7 amino acids were discarded. Antigen-specific clonotypes were identified with the MANAFEST web application by comparing peptide-stimulated wells with reference and other culture wells. For a clone to be called positive, the clone needed an FDR below 0.05, an odds ratio above 5, and a productive frequency above 0.1% in at least two of three replicate wells. A clonotype was classed as cross-reactive if the clonotype showed significant expansion both in SARS-CoV-2 spike wells and in at least one common cold coronavirus spike condition. Similarity between CDR3 sequences was evaluated in R version 3.6.1 using Levenshtein distances (stringdist) and unrooted phylogenetic trees (ape). Using fastp trimming at Q25 and MiXCR clonotype assembly, TCRdb reanalyzed the public sequencing data and kept in-frame beta chains. Under each unique CDR3 protein, matching rows form one entry showing the most common genes and DNA. TCRdb assigned the V and J calls; the authors' analysis was not used. The sample profile shows 11,000 to 15,000 distinct CDR3 sequences; around 30% of them were found once. The top ten constitute about a sixth of the sample.

The treatment or condition tag for this specimen amounts to: approximately nine-day PBMC culture with coronavirus spike peptide pools or control peptides (ViraFEST assay). To expand antigen-specific T cells with peptide pools and then pick out the expanded clonotypes through TCR sequencing, the study relied on the ViraFEST assay. Positive SARS-CoV-2 PCR tests in the convalescent patients dated from March to December 2020, before Alpha, Beta and Delta variants emerged in the United States. PBMCs were cultured at roughly 2 million per well in IMDM supplemented with approximately 5% human AB serum and about 10 IU/ml IL-2, with about 10 ug/ml peptide pools added. On days 3 and 7, half of the culture medium was replaced with fresh IL-2-containing medium. After approximately eleven days of culture, CD4+ T cells were isolated by negative selection with the EasySep CD4+ T cell isolation kit. Ficoll-Paque Plus gradient centrifugation was used to isolate PBMCs from whole blood, and the isolated PBMCs were then either used fresh or cryopreserved at -140C. In general, triplicate wells were set up for every culture condition.

The sequenced sample was cultured CD4+ T cells from blood. The rearranged chain carries TRBV5-4 and TRBJ2-5; 11 of the junction bases match TRBD1. This clonotype was obtained from a human donor with COVID-19. In nucleotide form, the sequence is TGTGCCAGCAGCTTGCCGCGGACAGGGGGCGGCGAGACCCAGTACTTC. Translated, this gives CASSLPRTGGGETQYF.